The 14 T cell receptor beta chains listed next were all sequenced from one sample in a study of beta chain features in type 1 diabetes. Study conclusions and caveats: For Type 1 diabetes patients, all four CD4+ subsets carried TCRB CDR3s that were moderately but significantly shorter.

Their antigens remain unidentified. Isolated RNA was reverse transcribed in full, so expressed TCRB transcripts were sequenced. The method was immunoSEQ multiplex PCR; TCRdb's version includes in-frame clones alone and lacks a portion of them. The data show about 170,000 clones, with almost 8% seen just once and 0.5% held by the top ten. The sequenced sample consisted of central memory CD4+ T cells from blood. These TCRs come from a man between 18 and 35 years old with type 1 diabetes.

The V gene is TRBV9, the J gene TRBJ1-3; no definite D call. The V and J ends lost 0 bases and 2 bases respectively, with 9 bases between them. Germline assignment: CDR1 SGDLS and CDR2 YYNGEE. This CDR3 is built from 15 residues. The CDR3 here is CASSVGSIAGNTIYF. CDR3 coding DNA: TGTGCCAGCAGCGTAGGGAGCATCGCTGGAAACACCATATATTTT.

This chain uses TRBV21-1 with TRBJ2-5; the table's D call TRBD2 went unverified against the DNA. TRBV21-1 is listed as a pseudogene. The CDR3 sequence is 15 residues long. CDR3: CASSSSTEREETQYF. CDR3 DNA sequence: TGTGCCAGCAGCTCTTCGACGGAGAGGGAAGAGACCCAGTACTTC.

Concerning this clone: This CDR3 is also generated by other DNA sequences in the sample. The gene calls are TRBV19 and TRBJ2-2; 9 nucleotides align to TRBD1. The V gene's germline CDR1 is LNHDA and CDR2 SQIVND (reference sequence). This CDR3 is built from 16 residues. J lost 1 base, V lost 7 bases, and 7 bases had no gene match. CDR3 amino acids: CASTDPGQGNTGELFF. CDR3 coding DNA: TGTGCCAGTACTGATCCGGGACAGGGGAACACCGGGGAGCTGTTTTTT.

The rearrangement links TRBV28 to TRBJ2-3; possible D gene TRBD1, 5 bases. The CDR3 has 14 amino acids. Germline V gene sequence: CDR1 MDHEN, CDR2 SYDVKM. The V gene lost 3 bases and the J gene lost 3 bases, with 10 bases spanning the gap. CDR3 loop: CASSLTDTTDTQYF. In nucleotides, the CDR3 is TGTGCCAGCAGTTTGACGGACACTACAGATACGCAGTATTTT. Complete variable domain (other parts from reference TRBV28 and TRBJ2-3): DVKVTQSSRYLVKRTGEKVFLECVQDMDHENMFWYRQDPGLGLRLIYFSYDVKMKEKGDIPEGYSVSREKKERFSLILESASTNQTSMYLCASSLTDTTDTQYFGPGTRLTVL.

In this sample, this clone turned up a few times. The chain recombines TRBV4-3 with TRBJ2-1; 11 bases agree with TRBD2. This CDR3 has 14 amino acids. J lost 9 bases, V lost 4 bases, and 5 bases had no gene match. Germline values: CDR1 LGHNA, CDR2 YSLEER. In DNA form, the CDR3 reads TGCGCCAGCAGCCCGATAGCGGGGGGGACTGAGCAGTTCTTC. It is translated as CASSPIAGGTEQFF.

This clone appeared many times. CDR3 bases: TGTGCCAGCAGCAGAGAGGAGACCCAGTACTTC. It translates to CASSREETQYF. This rearrangement joins TRBV5-6 to TRBJ2-5, with D uncertain. The CDR3 is 11 residues long. Trimming removed 4 bases from V and 5 bases from J, with 6 bases in between. Germline CDR1 and CDR2: SGHDT and YYEEEE. Using reference TRBV5-6 and TRBJ2-5 for the parts outside the CDR3, the full variable domain is DAGVTQSPTHLIKTRGQQVTLRCSPKSGHDTVSWYQQALGQGPQFIFQYYEEEERQRGNFPDRFSGHQFPNYSSELNVNALLLGDSALYLCASSREETQYFGPGTRLLVL.

This clone came up a few times. V is TRBV4-3 and J is TRBJ2-5; D might be TRBD1 (6 bases). CDR3 length equals 16 residues. CDR1 LGHNA and CDR2 YSLEER come from the germline V gene. Trimming stripped 4 bases from V and 0 bases from J, with 15 bases between. In DNA, the CDR3 is TGCGCCAGCAGCCCACAGGGATTAATGTACCAAGAGACCCAGTACTTC. This codes for CASSPQGLMYQETQYF.

This clone was recorded a few times. The chain combines TRBV7-6 with TRBJ2-3, with a tentative D call TRBD1 (5 bases). Germline loops: CDR1 SGHVS, CDR2 FNYEAQ. The germline V and J ends were trimmed by 8 bases and 2 bases, with 8 bases remaining between them. The CDR3 loop spans 12 amino acids. DNA of the CDR3: TGTGCCAGCGGGGCGAACACAGATACGCAGTATTTT. Its protein product is CASGANTDTQYF.

The chain combines TRBV5-4 with TRBJ2-5; D perhaps matches TRBD2 (6 bases). Germline V gene data show CDR1 as SGHNT and CDR2 as YYREEE (reference sequence). The V end lost 4 bases, the J end lost 5 bases, and 15 bases lay between the germline ends. This CDR3 region has 14 residues. CDR3 protein: CASSHGSRGETQYF. Written as DNA, the CDR3 is TGTGCCAGCAGCCATGGTTCTCGGGGGGAGACCCAGTACTTC.

This clone was seen ten or more times. This sequence joins TRBV7-2 and TRBJ1-2; 8 nucleotides line up with TRBD1. Germline CDR1 reads SGHTA; CDR2 reads FQGNSA. The length of the CDR3 is 14 residues. V shed 8 bases and J 4 bases; nucleotides not matched to a gene: 9. In nucleotides, the CDR3 is TGTGCCAGCCACCGGACAGGGCGAGGCTATGGCTACACCTTC. It codes for CASHRTGRGYGYTF. The full variable domain, with the rest looked up from reference TRBV7-2 and TRBJ1-2, is GAGVSQSPSNKVTEKGKDVELRCDPISGHTALYWYRQSLGQGLEFLIYFQGNSAPDKSGLPSDRFSAERTGGSVSTLTIQRTQQEDSAVYLCASHRTGRGYGYTFGSGTRLTVV.

The CDR3 DNA reads TGTGCCAGCAGTTTAACGCCAAGGAGGGGCACTGAAGCTTTCTTT. The encoded protein is CASSLTPRRGTEAFF. The chain is built from TRBV28 and TRBJ1-1, with a weak D call TRBD1 (5 bases). Germline V gene lookup returns CDR1 MDHEN and CDR2 SYDVKM. The CDR3 contains 15 residues. V shed 2 bases and J shed 4 bases, with 14 bases lying between them.

V usage is TRBV6-5 and J usage is TRBJ2-4; a weak D match, TRBD1 (6 bases). Trimming stripped 4 bases from V and 7 bases from J, with 17 bases between. The CDR3 has 15 residues. In germline, CDR1 is MNHEY, CDR2 SVGAGI. CDR3: CASSSTGDRRNIQYF. The CDR3 coding sequence is TGTGCCAGCAGTTCTACAGGTGACAGGAGGAACATTCAGTACTTC.

The J gene is TRBJ1-2, the V gene TRBV2; weak D call: TRBD1 (6 bases). The CDR3 runs to 13 residues. CDR1 and CDR2 from the germline V gene are SNHLY and FYNNEI. The ends were cut back, 5 bases at V and 2 bases at J, with 9 bases in the middle. CDR3 sequence (DNA): TGTGCCAGCAGTACTGACAGGAACTATGGCTACACCTTC. This sequence encodes CASSTDRNYGYTF.

The sample holds a few counts of this clone. The rearrangement links TRBV5-1 to TRBJ2-7; 7 bases are a match to TRBD1. Germline V lookup: CDR1 SGHRS, CDR2 YFSETQ. V shed 4 bases and J 4 bases; nucleotides not matched to a gene: 8. The CDR3 is made up of 14 amino acids. Here the CDR3 DNA reads TGCGCCAGCAGCCCCCCGGGACAGAGTTACGAGCAGTACTTC. The encoded protein is CASSPPGQSYEQYF.